The 19 T cell receptor beta chains in this list originate from one sample, sequenced in a study of control samples from healthy donors and cancer patients. TCRdb's table, derived via immunoSEQ multiplex PCR, lists solely in-frame clones and lacks some. The table has approximately 46,000 clones, around nine tenths seen once. The specimen sequenced was PBMCs. The receptors stem from a man aged 25-45 years with colorectal cancer.

V is TRBV19 and J is TRBJ1-2; maybe TRBD1 (5 bases). The CDR3 has 14 amino acids. Looked up from germline, CDR1 is LNHDA and CDR2 is SQIVND (reference sequence). Trimming stripped 2 bases from V and 8 bases from J, with 15 bases between. The DNA for the CDR3 is TGTGCCAGTAGTATAAAAGAGGGGATGCGGGGCTACACCTTC. Translating it yields CASSIKEGMRGYTF.

CDR3 DNA: TGTGCCAGCAGCTTAGAGTCAGGGGGACCTCCGGGAGAGCAGTACTTC. As protein: CASSLESGGPPGEQYF. The chain links TRBV7-9 to TRBJ2-7; 7 bases align to TRBD1. J was trimmed by 7 bases and V by 1 base; bases with no gene match: 13. This CDR3 comprises 16 residues. CDR1 is SEHNR and CDR2 is FQNEAQ in the germline V gene (reference sequence).

This CDR3 reads CASSSTPGGSYNEQFF. DNA for the CDR3: TGCGCCAGCAGCTCGACCCCGGGGGGGTCATACAATGAGCAGTTCTTC. V gene TRBV5-1 combines with J gene TRBJ2-1; 8 nucleotides align to TRBD2. The CDR3 spans 16 residues. The V and J ends lost 3 bases and 4 bases, in that order; junction bases with no gene match: 9. The germline gives CDR1 SGHRS, CDR2 YFSETQ.

This chain connects TRBV27 to TRBJ2-1, with D possibly being TRBD2 (5 bases). Between the trimmed V and J ends, which lost 2 bases and 4 bases, there was a span of 6 bases. There are 13 residues in the CDR3. Per germline, CDR1 MNHEY and CDR2 SMNVEV (reference sequence). CDR3: CASSLTGYNEQFF. In nucleotides, the CDR3 is TGTGCCAGCAGTTTAACGGGGTACAATGAGCAGTTCTTC.

This rearrangement joins TRBV4-3 to TRBJ2-7, with a weak D call TRBD1 (6 bases). Per the germline V gene, CDR1 is LGHNA and CDR2 is YSLEER. CDR3 size: 15 residues. Trimming removed 0 bases from V and 2 bases from J, with 11 bases in between. CDR3 in amino acids: CASSQDYRAAYEQYF. The CDR3 nucleotides are TGCGCCAGCAGCCAAGATTACAGGGCCGCCTACGAGCAGTACTTC.

This chain's CDR3 is CASSQPSEGTRTETQYF. For the CDR3, the DNA is TGCGCCAGCAGCCAACCTTCGGAGGGGACTAGGACCGAGACCCAGTACTTC. This chain connects TRBV4-1 to TRBJ2-5, with TRBD2 matching 8 bases. V was pared by 2 bases and J by 5 bases, with 13 bases of the junction left unmatched. Germline CDR1 and CDR2: MGHRA and YSYEKL. The CDR3 is made up of 17 amino acids.

The gene calls are TRBV6-4 and TRBJ1-2; D gene uncertain. The CDR3 has 15 amino acids. The V and J ends lost 2 bases and 8 bases respectively, with 18 bases between them. The germline V gene has CDR1 MRHNA and CDR2 SNTAGT. As DNA, the CDR3 is TGTGCCAGCAGTGACCGCGGAGGGAATACGGGCGGCTACACCTTC. Amino acids: CASSDRGGNTGGYTF.

This chain connects TRBV6-5 to TRBJ1-2; the D is unclear. From germline, CDR1 is MNHEY and CDR2 SVGAGI. V lost 2 bases, J lost 0 bases, and 7 bases lay in between. This CDR3 spans 14 amino acids. DNA of the CDR3: TGTGCCAGCAGTTACCTTGGCGCTAACTATGGCTACACCTTC. Its protein is CASSYLGANYGYTF.

This clone was detected only once. This rearrangement joins TRBV4-3 to TRBJ1-2; D ambiguous. The CDR3 loop spans 16 amino acids. CDR1 is LGHNA, CDR2 YSLEER, per germline. V lost 0 bases and J lost 8, with 19 bases in between. This chain's CDR3 is CASSQEKLPREGGYTF. In DNA form, the CDR3 reads TGCGCCAGCAGCCAAGAAAAGTTGCCCCGGGAAGGGGGCTACACCTTC.

This clone has only one observation. This chain links TRBV6-5 with TRBJ2-5, with D perhaps matching TRBD1 (5 bases). The germline V gene encodes CDR1 MNHEY and CDR2 SVGAGI. Deletions cut 4 bases from V and 4 bases from J, with 10 bases between. The CDR3 runs 13 residues. CDR3 residues: CASSSQGIETQYF. CDR3 bases: TGTGCCAGCAGTTCTCAGGGTATAGAGACCCAGTACTTC.

This chain uses TRBV11-2 with TRBJ1-6; D is undetermined. The CDR3 extends over 18 amino acids. The germline V gene has CDR1 SGHAT and CDR2 FQNNGV. V was trimmed by 1 base and J by 5 bases, leaving 18 bases between them. This CDR3 reads CASSLGLRSYQNNSPLHF. In DNA form, the CDR3 reads TGTGCCAGCAGCTTAGGGCTCCGGTCCTACCAGAATAATTCACCCCTCCACTTT. The complete variable domain, with remaining parts taken from reference TRBV11-2 and TRBJ1-6, reads EAGVAQSPRYKIIEKRQSVAFWCNPISGHATLYWYQQILGQGPKLLIQFQNNGVVDDSQLPKDRFSAERLKGVDSTLKIQPAKLEDSAVYLCASSLGLRSYQNNSPLHFGNGTRLTVT.

The chain couples TRBV9 to TRBJ1-3; possibly TRBD1 for D (5 bases). The CDR3 has 14 amino acids. V was trimmed by 3 bases and J by 10 bases, leaving 17 bases between them. Germline CDR1 and CDR2: SGDLS and YYNGEE. The CDR3 here is CASSARGQTGTIYF. In nucleotides, the CDR3 is TGTGCCAGCAGCGCCCGGGGCCAGACGGGTACCATATATTTT.

The chain is built from TRBV6-5 and TRBJ1-1; D remains unclear. The germline V gene encodes CDR1 MNHEY and CDR2 SVGAGI. The CDR3 runs 14 residues. V dropped 6 bases and J dropped 1 base, with 12 bases sitting between them. CDR3 sequence: CASRYPGRNTEAFF. DNA for the CDR3: TGTGCCAGCAGGTACCCTGGCAGGAACACTGAAGCTTTCTTT.

The chain links TRBV12-3 or TRBV12-4 to TRBJ2-2; D gene ambiguous. Trimming removed 4 bases from V and 4 bases from J, with 7 bases in between. The length of the CDR3 is 13 residues. The CDR3 region is CASSYWGTGELFF. Written as DNA, the CDR3 is TGTGCCAGCAGTTATTGGGGCACCGGGGAGCTGTTTTTT.

This clone was observed a few times. This chain links TRBV15 with TRBJ1-6; TRBD1 aligns across 8 bases. After removal of 3 bases from V and 13 bases from J, the junction contained 14 bases not matched to a gene. The CDR3 consists of 16 residues. From germline, CDR1 is LNHNV and CDR2 YYDKDF (reference sequence). Here the CDR3 reads CATSRFSSYGDRPLHF. CDR3 bases: TGTGCCACCAGCAGGTTTTCGAGTTACGGGGACAGGCCCCTCCACTTT.

This chain uses TRBV7-2 with TRBJ2-1; 14 bases fit TRBD2. Germline V gene sequence: CDR1 SGHTA, CDR2 FQGNSA. V was clipped by 3 bases and J by 7 bases; unmatched bases: 2. The CDR3 is made up of 15 amino acids. CDR3 coding DNA: TGTGCCAGCAGCTTTCGACTAGCGGGGGGGAATGAGCAGTTCTTC. This codes for CASSFRLAGGNEQFF.

About this clone: Other nucleotide sequences from this sample produce the same CDR3. The chain combines TRBV7-2 with TRBJ1-4; D unclear. V shed 5 bases and J shed 5 bases, with 21 bases lying between them. The length of the CDR3 is 17 residues. Germline lookup yields CDR1 SGHTA and CDR2 FQGNSA. CDR3 nucleotide sequence: TGTGCCAGCAGCGGCGCCTCTCGGGGAGTCAGGAATGAAAAACTGTTTTTT. It is translated as CASSGASRGVRNEKLFF. Full variable domain (rest looked up from reference TRBV7-2 and TRBJ1-4): GAGVSQSPSNKVTEKGKDVELRCDPISGHTALYWYRQSLGQGLEFLIYFQGNSAPDKSGLPSDRFSAERTGGSVSTLTIQRTQQEDSAVYLCASSGASRGVRNEKLFFGSGTQLSVL.

The V and J genes are TRBV12-3 or TRBV12-4 and TRBJ2-5; D is unclear. V was clipped by 2 bases and J by 5 bases, with 6 bases between them. This CDR3 region has 12 residues. Here the CDR3 reads CASSLLGETQYF. The CDR3 nucleotides are TGTGCCAGCAGTTTACTGGGGGAGACCCAGTACTTC.

The chain has TRBV5-1 and TRBJ1-4; 9 nucleotides line up with TRBD1. Germline loops: CDR1 SGHRS, CDR2 YFSETQ. V trimming: 0 bases; J trimming: 6 bases; junction bases outside the gene matches: 6. The CDR3 is 16 residues long. CDR3 protein: CASSLEQGAGDEKLFF. For the CDR3, the DNA is TGCGCCAGCAGCTTGGAACAGGGGGCGGGTGATGAAAAACTGTTTTTT. The full variable domain, its missing parts supplied by reference TRBV5-1 and TRBJ1-4, is KAGVTQTPRYLIKTRGQQVTLSCSPISGHRSVSWYQQTPGQGLQFLFEYFSETQRNKGNFPGRFSGRQFSNSRSEMNVSTLELGDSALYLCASSLEQGAGDEKLFFGSGTQLSVL.